Below are 29 T cell receptor beta chains sequenced from a single sample in a study of OX40 agonist ivuxolimab in advanced cancers. Some clones are missing from TCRdb's copy, which holds only in-frame ones; the method was immunoSEQ multiplex PCR. The sample has some 130,000 clones; more than 85% are singletons. The starting material was CD4+ or CD8+ T cells sorted from blood, obtained in a trial of the OX40 agonist ivuxolimab. These receptors were collected from an adult with an advanced solid tumor such as melanoma, head and neck, liver or kidney cancer.

This chain joins TRBV5-1 and TRBJ2-1; 8 positions match TRBD1. The CDR3 length is 14 residues. The trim removed 1 base at V and 5 bases at J, leaving 2 bases unmatched. Looked up from germline, CDR1 is SGHRS and CDR2 is YFSETQ. The DNA for the CDR3 is TGCGCCAGCAGCTTGCGACAGGGGAACAATGAGCAGTTCTTC. It encodes CASSLRQGNNEQFF.

CDR3 sequence reads: CASSARTGEGQYF. In nucleotides, the CDR3 is TGTGCCAGCAGTGCCCGGACAGGGGAAGGGCAGTACTTC. This chain links TRBV6-5 with TRBJ2-7, with 9 bases that match TRBD1. CDR3 size: 13 residues. V lost 5 bases and J lost 9; bases outside the gene matches: 8. Germline lookup yields CDR1 MNHEY and CDR2 SVGAGI.

V gene TRBV19 combines with J gene TRBJ2-5; D gene ambiguous. The CDR3 runs 14 residues. Germline CDR1 is LNHDA and CDR2 is SQIVND (reference sequence). V was trimmed by 5 bases and J by 1 base, leaving 11 bases between them. The CDR3 nucleotides are TGTGCCAGTAGTCCGTCGTGGACCCAAGAGACCCAGTACTTC. Its translation is CASSPSWTQETQYF.

V gene TRBV18 combines with J gene TRBJ2-1; a weak D match, TRBD1 (5 bases). The V gene lost 6 bases and the J gene lost 10 bases, with 16 bases spanning the gap. The germline gives CDR1 KGHSH, CDR2 LQKENI. CDR3 size: 13 residues. CDR3 region: CASSPTREREQFF. CDR3 nucleotides: TGTGCCAGCTCCCCAACCAGGGAACGCGAGCAGTTCTTC. Together with reference TRBV18 and TRBJ2-1, the CDR3 gives the full variable domain: NAGVMQNPRHLVRRRGQEARLRCSPMKGHSHVYWYRQLPEEGLKFMVYLQKENIIDESGMPKERFSAEFPKEGPSILRIQQVVRGDSAAYFCASSPTREREQFFGPGTRLTVL.

The J gene is TRBJ2-7, the V gene TRBV19; D is possibly TRBD1 (6 bases). CDR1 and CDR2 from the germline V gene are LNHDA and SQIVND (reference sequence). The CDR3 is 13 amino acids. The V end lost 6 bases, the J end lost 7 bases, and 16 bases lay between the germline ends. The CDR3 DNA follows: TGTGCCAGTAGCCAAGGCCAAAGGGGGGAGCAGTACTTC. This encodes CASSQGQRGEQYF.

V and J are TRBV7-2 and TRBJ1-3; TRBD1 agrees at 7 bases. V trimming: 4 bases; J trimming: 0 bases; junction bases outside the gene matches: 3. Per germline, CDR1 SGHTA and CDR2 FQGNSA. CDR3 length: 15 residues. In DNA form, the CDR3 reads TGTGCCAGCAGCTCCAGACAGGGCTCTGGAAACACCATATATTTT. It is translated as CASSSRQGSGNTIYF.

The chain couples TRBV5-1 to TRBJ2-2, with D hard to call. The CDR3 runs to 15 residues. V was pared by 4 bases and J by 3 bases, with 13 bases between. CDR1 SGHRS and CDR2 YFSETQ come from the germline V gene. CDR3 bases: TGCGCCAGCAGCCTGAATAGGGCCTACACCGGGGAGCTGTTTTTT. This translates into CASSLNRAYTGELFF.

V and J are TRBV19 and TRBJ2-1; 7 bases align to TRBD2. The V and J ends lost 2 bases and 6 bases, in that order; junction bases with no gene match: 7. Germline assignment: CDR1 LNHDA and CDR2 SQIVND (reference sequence). The CDR3 extends over 15 amino acids. This chain's CDR3 is CASSISGRAVNEQFF. The CDR3 region has the DNA TGTGCCAGTAGTATAAGTGGGAGGGCCGTCAATGAGCAGTTCTTC.

This CDR3 reads CASSLGFGGSEQFF. CDR3 nucleotide sequence: TGTGCCAGCAGCTTAGGTTTTGGCGGCAGTGAGCAGTTCTTC. The chain uses TRBV7-9 and TRBJ2-1; D uncertain. This CDR3 contains 14 residues. Germline CDR1 reads SEHNR; CDR2 reads FQNEAQ (reference sequence). The V end was cut by 1 base, the J end by 9 bases, with 13 bases between.

The chain joins TRBV19 to TRBJ2-5, with 7 bases fitting TRBD1. This CDR3 contains 15 residues. Germline V gives CDR1 LNHDA, CDR2 SQIVND (reference sequence). Trimming at V came to 3 bases and at J to 4 bases, leaving 8 bases not matched to a gene. The CDR3 reads CASSMGTAAPETQYF. The CDR3 DNA is TGTGCCAGTAGTATGGGGACAGCCGCCCCAGAGACCCAGTACTTC.

With respect to this clone: Distinct nucleotide sequences in the sample also encode this CDR3. The genes are TRBV15 and TRBJ2-3, with a possible D match to TRBD2 (6 bases). V lost 3 bases and J 2 bases, leaving 21 bases between the germline ends. The CDR3 is 18 residues long. The germline V gene encodes CDR1 LNHNV and CDR2 YYDKDF (reference sequence). CDR3 amino acids: CATSSGGALNPPTDTQYF. The CDR3 DNA sequence: TGTGCCACCAGCAGTGGCGGGGCCCTCAACCCCCCCACAGATACGCAGTATTTT.

The chain has TRBV6-6 and TRBJ1-2; 8 nucleotides line up with TRBD1. With V trimmed by 6 bases and J by 3 bases, 6 bases remained unmatched. The CDR3 has 14 residues. The germline V gene encodes CDR1 MNHNY and CDR2 SVGAGI (reference sequence). The CDR3 sequence is CASSRTGPDYGYTF. DNA for the CDR3: TGTGCCAGCAGCAGGACAGGGCCGGACTATGGCTACACCTTC.

The chain uses TRBV4-3 and TRBJ1-4, with 7 bases lining up with TRBD1. After removal of 2 bases from V and 7 bases from J, the junction contained 4 bases not matched to a gene. Looked up from germline, CDR1 is LGHNA and CDR2 is YSLEER. The length of the CDR3 is 14 residues. DNA for the CDR3: TGCGCCAGCAGCCAAACAGGGGTTGGTGAAAAACTGTTTTTT. It is translated as CASSQTGVGEKLFF.

The CDR3 DNA follows: TGCGCCAGCAGCCAGCGACCCCTGGTCAATGAGCAGTTCTTC. Its translation: CASSQRPLVNEQFF. The chain links TRBV4-3 to TRBJ2-1; D is unresolved. Germline V lookup: CDR1 LGHNA, CDR2 YSLEER. This CDR3 contains 14 residues. Trimming took 3 bases from V and 6 from J, leaving 12 bases between them.

V and J are TRBV5-4 and TRBJ2-7; the D is unclear. Germline V CDR1 and CDR2: SGHNT, YYREEE (reference sequence). The CDR3 is made up of 14 amino acids. Trimming left V 0 bases short and J 2 bases short, with 9 bases between. CDR3 sequence reads: CASSLGITAYEQYF. For the CDR3, the DNA is TGTGCCAGCAGCTTGGGTATAACGGCCTACGAGCAGTACTTC.

J is TRBJ1-5 and V is TRBV6-5, with D possibly matching TRBD1 (6 bases). CDR1 and CDR2 from the germline V gene are MNHEY and SVGAGI. The ends were cut back, 3 bases at V and 1 base at J, with 7 bases in the middle. This CDR3 spans 14 amino acids. CDR3 residues: CASSYGQSNQPQHF. The CDR3 DNA reads as TGTGCCAGCAGTTATGGACAGAGCAATCAGCCCCAGCATTTT.

In DNA, the CDR3 is TGCGCCAGCAGCGCGGCGGGACTAGCGGGAGGGCCCTACGAGCAGTACTTC. This codes for CASSAAGLAGGPYEQYF. The rearrangement uses TRBV5-1 and TRBJ2-7; 16 positions match TRBD2. The CDR3 is 17 residues long. CDR1 is SGHRS and CDR2 is YFSETQ in the germline V gene. The V and J ends lost 4 bases and 2 bases, in that order; junction bases with no gene match: 6.

The chain recombines TRBV7-8 with TRBJ2-3, with D unclear. Germline V lookup: CDR1 SGHVS, CDR2 FQNEAQ. V lost 2 bases and J 2 bases, leaving 8 bases between the germline ends. The CDR3 is made up of 14 amino acids. The CDR3: CASSLLTITDTQYF. The CDR3 bases are TGTGCCAGCAGCTTATTGACAATCACAGATACGCAGTATTTT.

This chain connects TRBV4-3 to TRBJ1-6, with 9 bases aligning to TRBD1. Germline V gene data show CDR1 as LGHNA and CDR2 as YSLEER. The trim removed 1 base at V and 7 bases at J, leaving 5 bases unmatched. This CDR3 contains 16 residues. This CDR3 reads CASSQVGQGVNSPLHF. CDR3 nucleotides: TGCGCCAGCAGCCAAGTGGGACAGGGAGTCAATTCACCCCTCCACTTT.

V usage is TRBV7-3 and J usage is TRBJ1-6; D remains ambiguous. V lost 5 bases, J lost 10 bases, and 15 bases lay in between. Per germline, CDR1 SGHTA and CDR2 FQGTGA. The length of the CDR3 is 14 residues. CDR3 in amino acids: CASSGVGLESPLHF. CDR3 DNA: TGTGCCAGCAGCGGGGTGGGGTTAGAATCACCCCTCCACTTT.

This clone was counted only a few times. The chain is built from TRBV30 and TRBJ1-5; D uncertain. Per germline, CDR1 GTSNPN and CDR2 SVGIG (reference sequence). Trimming stripped 1 base from V and 1 base from J, with 5 bases between. The CDR3 loop spans 13 amino acids. This CDR3 is CAWSAHSNQPQHF. In DNA form, the CDR3 reads TGTGCCTGGAGTGCCCACAGCAATCAGCCCCAGCATTTT.

This rearrangement joins TRBV4-3 to TRBJ1-5, with D perhaps matching TRBD1 (5 bases). Germline V gene sequence: CDR1 LGHNA, CDR2 YSLEER. V was shortened by 0 bases and J by 6 bases, with 12 bases between the two germline ends. This CDR3 has 15 residues. Here the CDR3 reads CASSQDLGGSQPQHF. The CDR3 DNA reads TGCGCCAGCAGCCAAGACTTGGGGGGGTCTCAGCCCCAGCATTTT.

The rearrangement links TRBV7-9 to TRBJ2-7, with D perhaps TRBD1 (6 bases). Deletions cut 0 bases from V and 4 bases from J, with 19 bases between. The CDR3 length is 17 residues. Germline V gene data show CDR1 as SEHNR and CDR2 as FQNEAQ (reference sequence). The CDR3 spells CASSLAWDTQANYEQYF. For the CDR3, the DNA is TGTGCCAGCAGCTTAGCTTGGGACACGCAGGCGAATTACGAGCAGTACTTC.

The chain couples TRBV7-2 to TRBJ2-5; a possible D gene is TRBD2 (5 bases). V lost 7 bases and J lost 2, with 14 bases in between. From germline, CDR1 is SGHTA and CDR2 FQGNSA. The CDR3 spans 14 residues. The CDR3 is CASTPGGLQETQYF. The CDR3 region has the DNA TGTGCCAGCACCCCCGGAGGTTTACAAGAGACCCAGTACTTC.

This chain connects TRBV5-6 to TRBJ1-1; 9 nucleotides align to TRBD1. The germline gives CDR1 SGHDT, CDR2 YYEEEE. The CDR3 totals 17 residues. The trim removed 8 bases at V and 1 base at J, leaving 15 bases unmatched. The CDR3 nucleotides are TGTGCCAGTGACTTTAGAGGGACAGGGATCGGGAACACTGAAGCTTTCTTT. This encodes CASDFRGTGIGNTEAFF.

The chain's CDR3 is CASSHIKLAGGTDTQYF. Written as DNA, the CDR3 is TGCGCCAGCAGCCATATCAAACTAGCGGGGGGTACAGATACGCAGTATTTT. The chain combines TRBV10-1 with TRBJ2-3; 12 bases fit TRBD2. There are 17 residues in the CDR3. The V segment lost 6 bases and the J segment 3 bases; nucleotides outside the gene matches: 10. Per germline, CDR1 WNHNN and CDR2 SYGVQD (reference sequence).

The CDR3 reads CASSSRQGFPYEQYF. Written as DNA, the CDR3 is TGTGCCAGCAGTTCCCGACAGGGATTTCCCTACGAGCAGTACTTC. V gene TRBV6-5 combines with J gene TRBJ2-7; the match to TRBD1 covers 7 bases. The V gene's germline CDR1 is MNHEY and CDR2 SVGAGI. The CDR3 has 15 amino acids. Trimming removed 4 bases from V and 2 bases from J; junction bases left unmatched: 8.

DNA for the CDR3: TGTGCCAGCACCCGGACAGGGCCTATGAGTGAAGCTTTCTTT. It encodes CASTRTGPMSEAFF. This rearrangement joins TRBV6-5 to TRBJ1-1; 8 nucleotides agree with TRBD1. CDR3 size: 14 residues. V shed 7 bases, J shed 7 bases, and the junction held 11 bases outside the gene matches. Germline V gene lookup returns CDR1 MNHEY and CDR2 SVGAGI.

The V call is TRBV10-3, the J call TRBJ2-3; 8 bases map to TRBD1. The CDR3 is made up of 15 amino acids. CDR1 is ENHRY and CDR2 is SYGVKD in the germline V gene. The trim removed 3 bases at V and 4 bases at J, leaving 6 bases unmatched. In nucleotides, the CDR3 is TGTGCCATCAGTGAATCGGACAGGGCCCCAGATACGCAGTATTTT. It specifies CAISESDRAPDTQYF.